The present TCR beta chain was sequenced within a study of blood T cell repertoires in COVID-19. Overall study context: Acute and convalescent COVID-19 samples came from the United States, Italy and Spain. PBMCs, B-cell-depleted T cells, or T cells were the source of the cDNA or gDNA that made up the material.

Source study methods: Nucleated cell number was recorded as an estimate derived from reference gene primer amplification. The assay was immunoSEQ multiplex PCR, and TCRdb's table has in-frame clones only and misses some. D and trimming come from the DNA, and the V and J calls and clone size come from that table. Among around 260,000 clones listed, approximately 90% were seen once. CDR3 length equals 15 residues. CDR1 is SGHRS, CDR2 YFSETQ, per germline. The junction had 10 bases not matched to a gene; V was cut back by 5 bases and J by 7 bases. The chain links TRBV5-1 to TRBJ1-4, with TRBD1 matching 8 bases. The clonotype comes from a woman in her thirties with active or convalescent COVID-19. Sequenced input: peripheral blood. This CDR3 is CASSFAGGASEKLFF. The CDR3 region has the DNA TGCGCCAGCAGTTTTGCAGGGGGCGCGAGTGAAAAACTGTTTTTT.